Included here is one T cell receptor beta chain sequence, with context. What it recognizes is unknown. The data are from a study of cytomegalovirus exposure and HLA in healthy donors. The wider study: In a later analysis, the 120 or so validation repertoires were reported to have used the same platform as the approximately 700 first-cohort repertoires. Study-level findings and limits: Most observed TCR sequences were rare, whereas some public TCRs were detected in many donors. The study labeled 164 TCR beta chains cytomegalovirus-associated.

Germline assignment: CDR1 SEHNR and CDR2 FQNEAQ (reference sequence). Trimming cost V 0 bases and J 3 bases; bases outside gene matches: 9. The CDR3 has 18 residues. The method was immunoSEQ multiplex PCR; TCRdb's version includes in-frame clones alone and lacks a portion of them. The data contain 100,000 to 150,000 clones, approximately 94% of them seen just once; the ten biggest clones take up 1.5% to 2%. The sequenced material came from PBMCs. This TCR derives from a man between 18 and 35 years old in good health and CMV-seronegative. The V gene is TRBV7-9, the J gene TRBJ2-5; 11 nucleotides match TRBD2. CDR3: CASSLAELAGGLKETQYF. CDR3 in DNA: TGTGCCAGCAGCTTAGCGGAGCTAGCGGGAGGTCTGAAAGAGACCCAGTACTTC.